The clone carrying this T cell receptor (beta chain) was seen repeatedly, ten times or more. This sample is drawn from a study of low-dose radiotherapy and immunotherapy resistance in tumors. The V gene end was trimmed by 4 bases and the J gene end by 5 bases; junction bases not matched to a gene: 13. Germline V gene sequence: CDR1 LGHDT, CDR2 YNNKEL (reference sequence). CDR3 length equals 16 residues. First-strand cDNA used TRAV- and TRBV-specific primers, covering alpha and beta chains. Amplification, which lasted approximately 20 PCR cycles, used a constant-region primer and V-primer adapter to amplify TCRs. TCRdb reprocessed the reads with MiXCR, giving one entry per CDR3 protein. This table has almost 45,000 distinct CDR3 sequences, less than 30% appearing once. As to time point: after trial treatment. Treatment specified: LDRT plus nivolumab, ipilimumab, low-dose cyclophosphamide and aspirin (RACIN trial). Advanced solid tumors without tumor-infiltrating lymphocytes were required for inclusion.

This specimen was PBMCs, taken after low-dose radiotherapy plus immunotherapy. The receptor comes from a male donor with prostate cancer. V usage is TRBV3-1 and J usage is TRBJ1-1, with 7 bases matching TRBD1. CDR3 sequence: CASSRPQIQGRTEAFF. The CDR3 DNA reads as TGTGCCAGCAGCCGCCCCCAAATACAGGGGAGGACTGAAGCTTTCTTT. The full variable domain, completed using reference TRBV3-1 and TRBJ1-1, is DTAVSQTPKYLVTQMGNDKSIKCEQNLGHDTMYWYKQDSKKFLKIMFSYNNKELIINETVPNRFSPKSPDKAHLNLHINSLELGDSAVYFCASSRPQIQGRTEAFFGQGTRLTVV.